Following are 8 T cell receptor beta chains from one sample sequenced in a study of early T cells in non-severe SARS-CoV-2 infection. One entry per CDR3 protein results from TCRdb running MiXCR on the 5' RACE reads. The data contain about 48,000 distinct CDR3 sequences, over 10% of them seen just once; the ten biggest clones take up about 9.4%. The source material was whole blood. These receptors came from an adult who was a healthcare worker with PCR-confirmed SARS-CoV-2 infection or an uninfected control (not recorded which).

This clonotype was seen a handful of times. The chain is built from TRBV5-6 and TRBJ2-3; TRBD2 matches 12 bases. Germline V gene lookup returns CDR1 SGHDT and CDR2 YYEEEE. With V trimmed by 3 bases and J by 3 bases, 8 bases remained unmatched. This CDR3 is built from 17 residues. CDR3 amino acids: CASSSTSGSFMTDTQYF. CDR3 sequence (DNA): TGTGCCAGCAGCTCGACTAGCGGGAGCTTTATGACAGATACGCAGTATTTT.

This clonotype has only a few counts. This sequence joins TRBV19 and TRBJ1-2, with D possibly being TRBD1 (6 bases). Looked up from germline, CDR1 is LNHDA and CDR2 is SQIVND (reference sequence). V lost 5 bases and J lost 7, with 14 bases in between. The CDR3 contains 13 residues. The CDR3 spells CASSHQGSSGYTF. The CDR3 nucleotides read TGTGCCAGTAGTCACCAGGGGTCGAGTGGCTACACCTTC.

This sequence joins TRBV19 and TRBJ1-2; D not resolved. V dropped 5 bases and J dropped 4 bases, with 11 bases sitting between them. Germline V lookup: CDR1 LNHDA, CDR2 SQIVND (reference sequence). There are 13 residues in the CDR3. The CDR3 region has the DNA TGTGCCAGTAGTTTACGACGGGTCTATGGCTACACCTTC. Encoded protein: CASSLRRVYGYTF.

This clonotype was detected a few times. The chain uses TRBV5-1 and TRBJ2-7, with D tentatively TRBD1 (6 bases). The V end lost 0 bases, the J end lost 0 bases, and 7 bases lay between the germline ends. The CDR3 totals 14 residues. CDR1 and CDR2 from the germline V gene are SGHRS and YFSETQ. CDR3 in DNA: TGCGCCAGCAGCTTGGGGGACATCTCCTACGAGCAGTACTTC. Protein: CASSLGDISYEQYF.

In this sample, this clonotype turned up a few times. This chain joins TRBV25-1 and TRBJ2-7; unclear D gene. Trimming took 3 bases from V and 1 from J, leaving 10 bases between them. The CDR3 has 14 residues. From germline, CDR1 is MGHDK and CDR2 SYGVNS. CDR3 region: CASSDKAGSYEQYF. The CDR3 nucleotides are TGTGCCAGCAGTGATAAGGCAGGTTCCTACGAGCAGTACTTC.

The chain has TRBV10-1 and TRBJ2-3; D remains unclear. The germline CDR1 and CDR2 sequences are WNHNN and SYGVQD (reference sequence). Trimming left V 3 bases short and J 5 bases short, with 6 bases between. This CDR3 is built from 12 residues. The DNA for the CDR3 is TGCGCCAGCAGTGACCCGCTAGATACGCAGTATTTT. Translating gives CASSDPLDTQYF.

This clonotype was recorded at least ten times. The rearrangement joins TRBV7-9 to TRBJ1-4; D perhaps matches TRBD1 (6 bases). The CDR3 covers 15 residues. Trimming left V 5 bases short and J 3 bases short, with 13 bases between. CDR1 and CDR2 (germline): SEHNR, FQNEAQ (reference sequence). CDR3 nucleotides: TGTGCCAGCAGCGCGATACAGGGACCTAATGAAAAACTGTTTTTT. It codes for CASSAIQGPNEKLFF.

The chain uses TRBV7-2 and TRBJ1-5, with TRBD1 identical over 9 bases. V was pared by 5 bases and J by 3 bases, with 5 bases of the junction left unmatched. In germline, CDR1 is SGHTA, CDR2 FQGNSA. CDR3 size: 15 residues. The CDR3 here is CASSPQGADNQPQHF. The CDR3 nucleotides are TGTGCCAGCAGCCCACAGGGGGCTGACAATCAGCCCCAGCATTTT.